This record concerns one T cell receptor beta chain sequence. Assay used: immunoSEQ multiplex PCR; TCRdb lists only in-frame clones, some missing. In the table there are around 66,000 clones, just under 80% of which are singletons. The record originates from a study of blood T cell repertoires in COVID-19. Study-level background: COVID-19 samples from acute and convalescent phases originated in the United States, Italy and Spain. T cells, B-cell-depleted T cells, or PBMCs provided the cDNA or gDNA that served as material.

This receptor was identified in a human donor in a cohort sampled during active COVID-19. Input material: peripheral blood.

The CDR3 is CASSYSRTGGSEQYF. CDR3 DNA sequence: TGTGCCAGCAGTTACTCGCGAACGGGAGGAAGCGAGCAGTACTTC. This chain uses TRBV6-5 with TRBJ2-7, with TRBD2 identical over 7 bases. From germline, CDR1 is MNHEY and CDR2 SVGAGI. V dropped 0 bases and J dropped 6; count of bases not matched to a gene: 8. The CDR3 has 15 residues.